Below, 21 T cell receptor beta chains from the same sample are listed, as sequenced in a study of cytomegalovirus exposure and HLA in healthy donors. A multiplex PCR was run with 60 Vbeta primers and 13 Jbeta primers. Method: immunoSEQ multiplex PCR; TCRdb's copy keeps in-frame clones and lacks some. The table includes approximately 160,000 clones, around 75% detected once. The sequenced sample was PBMCs. Receptor source: a male donor in good health and CMV-seronegative.

The table lists this clone with a few counts. The chain carries TRBV12-5 and TRBJ1-6; D is ambiguous. This CDR3 comprises 11 residues. Germline V gene lookup returns CDR1 LGHNT and CDR2 FRNRAP. V was pared by 7 bases and J by 7 bases, with 5 bases between. The DNA for the CDR3 is TGTGCTAGTGCCCGGAATTCACCCCTCCACTTT. Translated, it gives CASARNSPLHF.

This clone was counted between two and nine times. The V call is TRBV10-1, the J call TRBJ1-2; the D gene is possibly TRBD1 (5 bases). With 10 bases removed from V and 7 bases from J, the gap between germline ends came to 13 bases. The CDR3 length is 11 residues. Per germline, CDR1 WNHNN and CDR2 SYGVQD (reference sequence). The CDR3 protein is CATTAPGGYTF. The CDR3 DNA reads as TGCGCCACGACAGCGCCGGGTGGCTACACCTTC.

This clone was observed a handful of times. The rearrangement links TRBV30 to TRBJ2-3; D gene uncertain. The CDR3 covers 12 residues. Trimming took off 2 bases at V and 1 base at J, with 4 bases between the two ends. The germline V gene has CDR1 GTSNPN and CDR2 SVGIG (reference sequence). The DNA for the CDR3 is TGTGCCTGGAGTTTAGGCACAGATACGCAGTATTTT. Translated: CAWSLGTDTQYF.

The chain has TRBV7-2 and TRBJ2-4; D is perhaps TRBD2 (7 bases). CDR1 SGHTA and CDR2 FQGNSA come from the germline V gene. This CDR3 contains 18 residues. V dropped 7 bases and J dropped 6 bases, with 28 bases sitting between them. As DNA, the CDR3 is TGTGCCAGCATGGCTGGGGGGAGAAGGGGCGGGGGCAGAAACATTCAGTACTTC. Its translation: CASMAGGRRGGGRNIQYF. Combining the CDR3 with reference TRBV7-2 and TRBJ2-4 gives the whole variable domain GAGVSQSPSNKVTEKGKDVELRCDPISGHTALYWYRQSLGQGLEFLIYFQGNSAPDKSGLPSDRFSAERTGGSVSTLTIQRTQQEDSAVYLCASMAGGRRGGGRNIQYFGAGTRLSVL.

This chain links TRBV6-5 with TRBJ2-1, with D perhaps TRBD2 (6 bases). V was trimmed by 4 bases and J by 6 bases, leaving 10 bases between them. Germline CDR1 MNHEY, CDR2 SVGAGI. The CDR3 loop spans 13 amino acids. In nucleotides, the CDR3 is TGTGCCAGCAGTTGGGGGGTTCGCAATGAGCAGTTCTTC. Protein: CASSWGVRNEQFF.

This chain uses TRBV5-6 with TRBJ1-1; the D gene is possibly TRBD1 (6 bases). Trimming took 2 bases from V and 4 from J, leaving 9 bases between them. The CDR3 length is 13 residues. CDR1 and CDR2 (germline): SGHDT, YYEEEE. CDR3 bases: TGTGCCAGCAGCTTTGACAGGAGCACTGAAGCTTTCTTT. Translation gives CASSFDRSTEAFF. Filled out from reference TRBV5-6 and TRBJ1-1, the complete variable domain reads DAGVTQSPTHLIKTRGQQVTLRCSPKSGHDTVSWYQQALGQGPQFIFQYYEEEERQRGNFPDRFSGHQFPNYSSELNVNALLLGDSALYLCASSFDRSTEAFFGQGTRLTVV.

This sequence joins TRBV5-8 and TRBJ1-1, with 9 positions matching TRBD1. CDR3 length: 16 residues. The junction had 7 bases not matched to a gene; V was cut back by 3 bases and J by 1 base. The germline V gene has CDR1 SGHTS and CDR2 YDEGEE. In nucleotides, the CDR3 is TGTGCCAGCAGCTGGAGACAGGGGGGAACGAACACTGAAGCTTTCTTT. Protein: CASSWRQGGTNTEAFF.

This clone has only a few counts. V is TRBV5-5 and J is TRBJ2-7, with 8 bases lining up with TRBD1. This CDR3 comprises 15 residues. V trimming: 0 bases; J trimming: 3 bases; junction bases outside the gene matches: 5. Germline V lookup: CDR1 SGHKS, CDR2 YYEKEE (reference sequence). The CDR3 sequence is CASSLDDRGYYEQYF. The DNA for the CDR3 is TGTGCCAGCAGCTTGGACGACAGGGGCTACTACGAGCAGTACTTC.

The V and J genes are TRBV28 and TRBJ1-4, with 10 bases matching TRBD1. Per the germline V gene, CDR1 is MDHEN and CDR2 is SYDVKM. The J segment lost 10 bases and the V segment lost 7 bases, leaving 9 bases of the junction unmatched. The CDR3 loop spans 14 amino acids. This CDR3 is CASITHGTGAKLFF. The CDR3, as DNA: TGTGCCAGCATCACCCATGGGACAGGGGCAAAACTGTTTTTT. The full variable domain, with the rest looked up from reference TRBV28 and TRBJ1-4, is DVKVTQSSRYLVKRTGEKVFLECVQDMDHENMFWYRQDPGLGLRLIYFSYDVKMKEKGDIPEGYSVSREKKERFSLILESASTNQTSMYLCASITHGTGAKLFFGSGTQLSVL.

The chain has TRBV6-1 and TRBJ1-3; D gene unclear. CDR1 MNHNS and CDR2 SASEGT come from the germline V gene. Trimming removed 3 bases from V and 5 bases from J, with 5 bases in between. The CDR3 totals 12 residues. CDR3 residues: CASSDGRNTIYF. CDR3 nucleotide sequence: TGTGCCAGCAGTGACGGTAGAAACACCATATATTTT.

V gene TRBV5-4 combines with J gene TRBJ1-1; 10 nucleotides match TRBD1. The CDR3 spans 16 residues. The germline V gene encodes CDR1 SGHNT and CDR2 YYREEE (reference sequence). The J segment lost 6 bases and the V segment lost 4 bases, leaving 12 bases of the junction unmatched. The CDR3 sequence is CASSNGQGGQGAEAFF. CDR3 nucleotide sequence: TGTGCCAGCAGCAACGGACAGGGAGGACAGGGGGCTGAAGCTTTCTTT.

This clone showed up just once. The rearrangement uses TRBV5-4 and TRBJ2-7, with 9 bases identical to TRBD1. The CDR3 runs to 14 residues. V lost 4 bases, J lost 2 bases, and 4 bases stayed unmatched. CDR1 SGHNT and CDR2 YYREEE come from the germline V gene (reference sequence). CDR3: CASSPDRGAYEQYF. CDR3 in DNA: TGTGCCAGCAGCCCCGACAGGGGGGCCTACGAGCAGTACTTC.

This chain connects TRBV14 to TRBJ1-1, with D possibly being TRBD1 (5 bases). The CDR3 length is 11 residues. Trimming removed 7 bases from V and 7 bases from J, with 10 bases in between. The germline V gene encodes CDR1 SGHDN and CDR2 FVKESK. As DNA, the CDR3 is TGTGCCAGCAACCCGGGGGGTGAAGCTTTCTTT. Its translation: CASNPGGEAFF. The full variable domain, with the rest looked up from reference TRBV14 and TRBJ1-1, is EAGVTQFPSHSVIEKGQTVTLRCDPISGHDNLYWYRRVMGKEIKFLLHFVKESKQDESGMPNNRFLAERTGGTYSTLKVQPAELEDSGVYFCASNPGGEAFFGQGTRLTVV.

This clone was seen just once. V gene TRBV19 combines with J gene TRBJ1-6; 8 positions agree with TRBD1. In germline, CDR1 is LNHDA, CDR2 SQIVND (reference sequence). The CDR3 loop spans 15 amino acids. V lost 1 base to trimming and J lost 11 bases; unmatched junction nucleotides: 7. The CDR3 sequence is CASSIGTGRRAPLHF. DNA for the CDR3: TGTGCCAGTAGTATAGGGACAGGGAGGCGCGCACCCCTCCACTTT. The full variable domain, with the rest looked up from reference TRBV19 and TRBJ1-6, is DGGITQSPKYLFRKEGQNVTLSCEQNLNHDAMYWYRQDPGQGLRLIYYSQIVNDFQKGDIAEGYSVSREKKESFPLTVTSAQKNPTAFYLCASSIGTGRRAPLHFGNGTRLTVT.

V gene TRBV6-1 combines with J gene TRBJ2-1; TRBD1 matches 8 bases. V lost 11 bases to trimming and J lost 3 bases; unmatched junction nucleotides: 9. This CDR3 is built from 14 residues. CDR1 MNHNS and CDR2 SASEGT come from the germline V gene. The CDR3 DNA reads as TGTGCCTCGAAGACAGGGGCGGTCTACAATGAGCAGTTCTTC. This encodes CASKTGAVYNEQFF.

CDR3 DNA: TGTGCCAGCAGCCCTAGCGGGAGTAAAGGGGGTGAGCAGTTCTTC. Amino acid sequence: CASSPSGSKGGEQFF. The chain links TRBV7-3 to TRBJ2-1, with 10 bases aligning to TRBD2. V lost 5 bases and J lost 9; bases outside the gene matches: 10. CDR3 length: 15 residues. Germline CDR1 SGHTA, CDR2 FQGTGA. The entire variable domain, with the rest obtained from reference TRBV7-3 and TRBJ2-1, is as follows: GAGVSQTPSNKVTEKGKYVELRCDPISGHTALYWYRQSLGQGPEFLIYFQGTGAADDSGLPNDRFFAVRPEGSVSTLKIQRTERGDSAVYLCASSPSGSKGGEQFFGPGTRLTVL.

This rearrangement joins TRBV5-6 to TRBJ2-2, with 7 bases aligning to TRBD2. The CDR3 is made up of 17 amino acids. Trimming cost V 2 bases and J 1 base; bases outside gene matches: 8. Per germline, CDR1 SGHDT and CDR2 YYEEEE. CDR3 bases: TGTGCCAGCAGCTTTGGTGGGAGGGCCATGAACACCGGGGAGCTGTTTTTT. It encodes CASSFGGRAMNTGELFF.

The chain recombines TRBV30 with TRBJ1-3, with 7 positions matching TRBD1. Germline CDR1 and CDR2: GTSNPN and SVGIG (reference sequence). J gave up 5 bases and V 4 bases, and 5 bases lay outside the gene matches. The CDR3 is 13 residues long. The CDR3 DNA reads TGTGCCTGGAAAGCGACAGGGCGAAACACCATATATTTT. It specifies CAWKATGRNTIYF. Together with reference TRBV30 and TRBJ1-3, the CDR3 gives the full variable domain: SQTIHQWPATLVQPVGSPLSLECTVEGTSNPNLYWYRQAAGRGLQLLFYSVGIGQISSEVPQNLSASRPQDRQFILSSKKLLLSDSGFYLCAWKATGRNTIYFGEGSWLTVV.

The chain recombines TRBV10-1 with TRBJ2-7, with D maybe TRBD2 (7 bases). Germline V gene data show CDR1 as WNHNN and CDR2 as SYGVQD (reference sequence). The CDR3 is 17 residues long. Trimming took 6 bases from V and 3 from J, leaving 24 bases between them. The CDR3 DNA sequence: TGCGCCAGCAGGTCCGTGTTTGGTACAGGGACTAACTACGAGCAGTACTTC. It encodes CASRSVFGTGTNYEQYF.

This clone has a handful of counts. The chain carries TRBV6-4 and TRBJ2-1; 7 nucleotides line up with TRBD1. This CDR3 is 13 amino acids long. Germline V gene data show CDR1 as MRHNA and CDR2 as SNTAGT. Unmatched junction bases numbered 0, after V lost 2 bases and J lost 5 bases. This CDR3 is CASSDRGHNEQFF. DNA for the CDR3: TGTGCCAGCAGTGACAGGGGGCACAATGAGCAGTTCTTC.

The V gene is TRBV2, the J gene TRBJ2-1, with 9 bases aligning to TRBD2. This CDR3 is built from 15 residues. Germline V lookup: CDR1 SNHLY, CDR2 FYNNEI. The ends lost 6 bases at V and 5 bases at J; junction bases unmatched: 8. This CDR3 reads CASRVLAGNHNEQFF. The CDR3 DNA reads as TGTGCCAGCAGGGTTCTAGCGGGGAATCACAATGAGCAGTTCTTC.